This passage covers 21 T cell receptor beta chains from one sample sequenced in a study of PD-1 blockade in classical Hodgkin lymphoma. The data were produced by immunoSEQ multiplex PCR, yet TCRdb's version contains in-frame clones alone and is incomplete. The data hold about 94,000 clones, with under 95% observed a single time. As to time point: cycle 4 day 1 (C4D1), after six to seven weeks of nivolumab. Relapses following autologous stem cell transplantation were seen in all patients, with brentuximab vedotin exposure varying. Specimen: peripheral blood mononuclear cells (PBMCs), collected before the fourth cycle of nivolumab. The receptors originated from a human donor with classical Hodgkin lymphoma.

The rearrangement joins TRBV27 to TRBJ2-1, with D perhaps TRBD1 (6 bases). This CDR3 is built from 14 residues. CDR1 and CDR2 from the germline V gene are MNHEY and SMNVEV (reference sequence). Trimming removed 5 bases at V and 6 bases at J, with 14 bases between. The CDR3 bases are TGTGCCAGCAGTCGTCCGGGACACGCCAATGAGCAGTTCTTC. Translated, it gives CASSRPGHANEQFF.

In this sample, this clone turned up a few times. The chain joins TRBV27 to TRBJ1-1; D gene ambiguous. The germline CDR1 and CDR2 sequences are MNHEY and SMNVEV (reference sequence). The V end lost 10 bases, the J end lost 3 bases, and 15 bases lay between the germline ends. The CDR3 contains 13 residues. Here the CDR3 reads CATRTLGYTEAFF. The CDR3 DNA sequence: TGTGCCACCCGTACTTTGGGGTACACTGAAGCTTTCTTT.

The chain recombines TRBV6-6 with TRBJ2-7; 9 nucleotides align to TRBD2. V was pared by 5 bases and J by 3 bases, with 5 bases of the junction left unmatched. In germline, CDR1 is MNHNY, CDR2 SVGAGI (reference sequence). This CDR3 is 14 amino acids long. The CDR3 DNA reads TGTGCCAGCAGTCGGCCTAGCGGGAACTACGAGCAGTACTTC. Protein: CASSRPSGNYEQYF.

The chain links TRBV30 to TRBJ2-1, with 14 bases fitting TRBD2. CDR3 length: 15 amino acids. Germline assignment: CDR1 GTSNPN and CDR2 SVGIG (reference sequence). The V and J ends lost 3 bases and 7 bases, in that order; junction bases with no gene match: 5. CDR3 residues: CAWRTSGRGWNEQFF. CDR3 DNA: TGTGCCTGGAGGACTAGCGGGAGGGGTTGGAATGAGCAGTTCTTC.

The chain employs TRBV9 and TRBJ1-2; D perhaps matches TRBD1 (5 bases). CDR1 and CDR2 (germline): SGDLS, YYNGEE. V shed 7 bases and J shed 4 bases, with 14 bases lying between them. The CDR3 consists of 13 residues. The CDR3 DNA reads as TGTGCCAGCGCCCCCGGGGCAGTCTATGGCTACACCTTC. Amino acid sequence: CASAPGAVYGYTF.

The genes are TRBV5-8 and TRBJ2-5, with D perhaps TRBD1 or TRBD2 (5 bases each). CDR3 length: 14 residues. Deletions cut 4 bases from V and 2 bases from J, with 12 bases between. In germline, CDR1 is SGHTS, CDR2 YDEGEE. Here the CDR3 DNA reads TGTGCCAGCAGCGGGGGTACGGTTCAAGAGACCCAGTACTTC. Amino acids: CASSGGTVQETQYF.

The chain recombines TRBV6-5 with TRBJ2-6; D call uncertain. Trimming left V 1 base short and J 0 bases short, with 4 bases between. This CDR3 region has 15 residues. Germline-derived CDR1 and CDR2 are MNHEY and SVGAGI. CDR3 protein: CASSYWLSGANVLTF. CDR3 coding DNA: TGTGCCAGCAGTTACTGGCTCTCTGGGGCCAACGTCCTGACTTTC.

The chain joins TRBV6-4 to TRBJ1-2, with 7 bases identical to TRBD1. The V segment lost 4 bases and the J segment 7 bases; nucleotides outside the gene matches: 6. Germline V gene sequence: CDR1 MRHNA, CDR2 SNTAGT. This CDR3 is built from 13 residues. Here the CDR3 reads CASSALTGSGYTF. CDR3 DNA: TGTGCCAGCAGTGCCCTGACAGGGTCTGGCTACACCTTC.

The chain combines TRBV27 with TRBJ2-7; D gene uncertain. CDR1 and CDR2 (germline): MNHEY, SMNVEV (reference sequence). The CDR3 is 14 residues long. V lost 2 bases and J 0 bases, leaving 8 bases between the germline ends. The CDR3 bases are TGTGCCAGCAGTTTAAAGGCTCGCTCCTACGAGCAGTACTTC. It yields the protein CASSLKARSYEQYF.

This chain links TRBV23-1 with TRBJ2-3, with D perhaps matching TRBD1 (6 bases). TRBV23-1 is an ORF for which the function is uncertain. This CDR3 is 13 amino acids long. Trimming took 9 bases from V and 3 from J, leaving 13 bases between them. In DNA form, the CDR3 reads TGCGCCAGTAAGACAGGCCCGACAGATACGCAGTATTTT. Translating gives CASKTGPTDTQYF.

With respect to this clone: The junction differs from germline at one of its ends, possibly a read error. The chain joins TRBV6-1 to TRBJ1-2, with 7 bases aligning to TRBD1. The CDR3 has 14 amino acids. Germline CDR1 MNHNS, CDR2 SASEGT. Here the CDR3 reads CASSKATGNYGYTF. In DNA form, the CDR3 reads TGTGCCAGCAGTAAAGCGACAGGGAACTATGGCTACACCTTC.

This sequence joins TRBV5-6 and TRBJ1-1; D is unresolved. Per germline, CDR1 SGHDT and CDR2 YYEEEE. CDR3 length: 13 amino acids. V gave up 2 bases and J gave up 3 bases, with 8 bases separating them. The CDR3 DNA follows: TGTGCCAGCAGCTTCGGCAGATACACTGAAGCTTTCTTT. Translating it yields CASSFGRYTEAFF.

V gene TRBV7-2 combines with J gene TRBJ1-3; 10 bases agree with TRBD1. J lost 3 bases, V lost 5 bases, and 4 bases had no gene match. The CDR3 has 15 residues. Looked up from germline, CDR1 is SGHTA and CDR2 is FQGNSA. The chain's CDR3 is CASSRDRGSGNTIYF. As DNA, the CDR3 is TGTGCCAGCAGCCGGGACAGGGGAAGTGGAAACACCATATATTTT.

This chain connects TRBV6-1 to TRBJ2-7, with 7 positions matching TRBD2. Germline V gene data show CDR1 as MNHNS and CDR2 as SASEGT. V shed 8 bases, J shed 4 bases, and the junction held 8 bases outside the gene matches. CDR3 length: 13 amino acids. This chain's CDR3 is CASGKGGSYEQYF. As DNA, the CDR3 is TGTGCCAGCGGGAAGGGCGGGAGTTACGAGCAGTACTTC.

The chain employs TRBV6-5 and TRBJ2-2; TRBD2 is a possible D gene (6 bases). V was pared by 2 bases and J by 6 bases, with 13 bases between. CDR1 is MNHEY, CDR2 SVGAGI, per germline. This CDR3 comprises 15 residues. The CDR3 DNA reads as TGTGCCAGCAGTTACGCAGGAGGGGATTCCGGGGAGCTGTTTTTT. It specifies CASSYAGGDSGELFF.

The rearrangement links TRBV6-5 to TRBJ2-5, with D hard to call. CDR3 length equals 12 residues. Trimming removed 9 bases at V and 3 bases at J, with 11 bases between. Germline CDR1 reads MNHEY; CDR2 reads SVGAGI. The CDR3 spells CASGLTKETQYF. As DNA, the CDR3 is TGTGCCAGTGGGCTTACCAAAGAGACCCAGTACTTC.

The rearrangement uses TRBV10-3 and TRBJ1-1; a possible D gene is TRBD1 (5 bases). CDR3 size: 13 residues. Trimming removed 5 bases from V and 3 bases from J, with 10 bases in between. CDR1 is ENHRY, CDR2 SYGVKD, per germline. CDR3 in amino acids: CAISTRDDTEAFF. The CDR3, as DNA: TGTGCCATCAGTACCAGGGACGACACTGAAGCTTTCTTT.

The chain employs TRBV29-1 and TRBJ2-1; 14 bases match TRBD2. CDR3 length equals 16 residues. Germline values: CDR1 SQVTM, CDR2 ANQGSEA. J was trimmed by 5 bases and V by 3 bases; bases with no gene match: 6. As DNA, the CDR3 is TGCAGCGTTGACTGGACTAGCGGGGGGTTAAACAATGAGCAGTTCTTC. It is translated as CSVDWTSGGLNNEQFF.

The rearrangement uses TRBV7-8 and TRBJ2-5; tentatively, D is TRBD1 (5 bases). Trimming pared 6 bases from V and 2 bases from J, leaving 7 bases between. The germline V gene encodes CDR1 SGHVS and CDR2 FQNEAQ. The CDR3 totals 12 residues. The CDR3 region is CASRRGQETQYF. The CDR3 DNA reads as TGTGCCAGCAGAAGGGGTCAAGAGACCCAGTACTTC. The full variable domain, rest sourced from reference TRBV7-8 and TRBJ2-5, is GAGVSQSPRYKVAKRGQDVALRCDPISGHVSLFWYQQALGQGPEFLTYFQNEAQLDKSGLPSDRFFAERPEGSVSTLKIQRTQQEDSAVYLCASRRGQETQYFGPGTRLLVL.

The rearrangement uses TRBV30 and TRBJ1-6, with unresolved D. Germline V gene sequence: CDR1 GTSNPN, CDR2 SVGIG (reference sequence). The length of the CDR3 is 15 residues. The V and J ends lost 4 bases and 2 bases respectively, with 12 bases between them. The CDR3 here is CAWTKEGTYNSPLHF. CDR3 in DNA: TGTGCCTGGACTAAGGAGGGAACCTATAATTCACCCCTCCACTTT.

The chain couples TRBV10-3 to TRBJ1-1; weak D call: TRBD1 (6 bases). Trimming cost V 6 bases and J 1 base, with 12 bases left between them. The CDR3 spans 14 residues. Germline lookup yields CDR1 ENHRY and CDR2 SYGVKD. For the CDR3, the DNA is TGTGCCATCAGGAGGGGGGAAGGGAACACTGAAGCTTTCTTT. It yields the protein CAIRRGEGNTEAFF.